The rows below give T cell receptor beta chains drawn from one sample of a study of a mutant IDH1 vaccine in newly diagnosed glioma. Data came from immunoSEQ multiplex PCR; TCRdb stores just in-frame clones and leaves some out. The repertoire holds fewer than 85,000 clones, with about 86% as singletons. Sequenced material: PBMCs, taken from a glioma patient treated with radiotherapy, temozolomide or both. These receptors all stem from a man younger than 45 with glioma. The CDR3 runs from the conserved cysteine through the conserved F or W.

>TRBJ2-5|TRBV18
CASSLDRQETQYF
>TRBJ2-7|TRBV4-1
CASSSGSTYEQYF
>TRBJ2-2|TRBV11-2
CASSFVTLTGELFF
>TRBJ2-1|TRBV29-1
CSVVAIVGGRNNEQFF
>TRBJ1-1|TRBV2
CASSKADRVNTEAFF
>TRBJ1-2|TRBV7-9
CASSPGQDYGYTF
>TRBJ2-1|TRBV15
CATSRAPGRGLKSEQFF
>TRBJ1-1|TRBV19
CASSIGGLTEAFF
>TRBJ2-7|TRBV7-9
CASSLAPGHSSYEQYF
>TRBJ1-1|TRBV19
CASSIDSRGNTEAFF
>TRBJ1-4|TRBV6-5
CASSRGEKLFF
>TRBJ1-6|TRBV2
CASSDGRLSGLNSPLHF
>TRBJ1-1|TRBV6-6
CASSYDRVTEAFF
>TRBJ2-7|TRBV27
CASSPYDKTYEQYF
>TRBJ2-7|TRBV6-5
CASSYSDRGVGEQYF
>TRBJ1-1|TRBV5-1
CASSLRGQMNTEAFF
>TRBJ2-3|TRBV4-1
CASSRGPPRGGDTQYF
>TRBJ2-5|TRBV5-6
CASSLAGSGQETQYF
>TRBJ1-1|TRBV10-3
CAISLGQGLEAFF
>TRBJ1-4|TRBV5-4
CASSGKLGDEKLFF
>TRBJ1-4|TRBV5-8
CASSLGQAINEKLFF
>TRBJ2-1|TRBV13
CASSLEQPNEQFF
>TRBJ2-2|TRBV27
CASSPGLAGFTGELFF
>TRBJ1-6|TRBV5-8
CASSHRVSPLHF
>TRBJ2-7|TRBV7-9
CASSSSSYEQYF
>TRBJ1-2|TRBV6-5
CASNQEGNNYGYTF
>TRBJ2-3|TRBV29-1
CSVGVAGSTDTQYF
>TRBJ2-1|TRBV5-4
CASSPRGASSYNEQFF
>TRBJ1-1|TRBV7-9
CASSSTRVAGGTEAFF
>TRBJ2-7|TRBV9
CASSAALDRTSEQYF
>TRBJ2-7|TRBV10-3
CAITNGNYEQYF
>TRBJ2-3|TRBV7-2
CASSFGPGVDTDTQYF
>TRBJ2-1|TRBV6-1
CASSGVDNEQFF
>TRBJ2-5|TRBV27
CASSFGTGPQETQYF
>TRBJ2-1|TRBV7-8
CASSFGPADALRANEQFF
>TRBJ1-4|TRBV7-9
CASSFGATAATNEKLFF
>TRBJ1-3|TRBV6-5
CASRRQIFSGNTIYF
>TRBJ2-7|TRBV20-1
CSARAHREQYF
>TRBJ1-2|TRBV5-6
CASSLEGFNYGYTF
>TRBJ2-2|TRBV9
CASSVDGDSNTGELFF
>TRBJ1-3|TRBV2
CASSGKDSGNTIYF
>TRBJ1-4|TRBV6-1
CASRTLSTNEKLFF
>TRBJ1-2|TRBV11-2
CASSLGPGRGGGYTF
>TRBJ2-3|TRBV7-9
CASRLNEGLARSDTQYF
>TRBJ2-3|TRBV9
CASSVVVGRQDTQYF
>TRBJ2-7|TRBV2
CASSEAILTVREQYF